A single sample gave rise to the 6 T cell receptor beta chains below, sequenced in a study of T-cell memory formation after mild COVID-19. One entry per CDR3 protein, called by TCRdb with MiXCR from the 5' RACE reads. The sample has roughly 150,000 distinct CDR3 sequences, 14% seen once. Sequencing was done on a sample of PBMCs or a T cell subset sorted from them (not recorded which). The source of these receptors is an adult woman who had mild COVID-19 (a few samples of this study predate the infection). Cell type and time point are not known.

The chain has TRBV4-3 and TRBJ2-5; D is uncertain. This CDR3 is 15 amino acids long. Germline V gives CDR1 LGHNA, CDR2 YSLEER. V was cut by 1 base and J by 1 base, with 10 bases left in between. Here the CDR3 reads CASSQGFQLQETQYF. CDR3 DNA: TGCGCCAGCAGCCAAGGTTTTCAGCTCCAAGAGACCCAGTACTTC.

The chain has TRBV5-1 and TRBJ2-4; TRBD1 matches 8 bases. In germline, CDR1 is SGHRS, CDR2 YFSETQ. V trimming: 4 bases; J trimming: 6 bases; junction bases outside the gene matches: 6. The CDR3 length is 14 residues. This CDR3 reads CASSRQGSGNIQYF. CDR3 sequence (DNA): TGCGCCAGCAGCCGACAGGGGTCTGGAAACATTCAGTACTTC.

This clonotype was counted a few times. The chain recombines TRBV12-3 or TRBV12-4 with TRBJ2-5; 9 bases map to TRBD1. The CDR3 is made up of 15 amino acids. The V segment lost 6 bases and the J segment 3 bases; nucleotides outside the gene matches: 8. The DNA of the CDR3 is TGTGCCAGCAGCTATGGGACAGGGAGAGAAGAGACCCAGTACTTC. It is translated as CASSYGTGREETQYF.

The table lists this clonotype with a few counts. The CDR3: CASSVLGVYNEQFF. The CDR3 DNA is TGTGCCAGCAGCGTGCTAGGGGTCTACAATGAGCAGTTCTTC. The rearrangement links TRBV7-2 to TRBJ2-1; tentatively, D is TRBD1 (5 bases). Trimming shortened V by 5 bases and J by 3 bases, and 11 bases separated the two germline ends. The CDR3 is 14 residues long. CDR1 and CDR2 from the germline V gene are SGHTA and FQGNSA.

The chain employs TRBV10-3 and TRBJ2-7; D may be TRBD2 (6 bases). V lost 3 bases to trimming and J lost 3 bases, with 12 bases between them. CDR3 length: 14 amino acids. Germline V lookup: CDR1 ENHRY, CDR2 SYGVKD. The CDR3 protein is CAISESSANYEQYF. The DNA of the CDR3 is TGTGCCATCAGTGAATCTAGCGCAAACTACGAGCAGTACTTC.

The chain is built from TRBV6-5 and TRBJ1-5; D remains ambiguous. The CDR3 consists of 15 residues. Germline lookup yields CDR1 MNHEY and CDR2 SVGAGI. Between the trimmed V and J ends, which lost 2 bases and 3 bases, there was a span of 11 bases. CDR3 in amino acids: CASSYGELYNQPQHF. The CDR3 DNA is TGTGCCAGCAGTTACGGCGAGTTATACAATCAGCCCCAGCATTTT.